Below, one T cell receptor (beta chain) is given with its context. In germline, CDR1 is MGHDK, CDR2 SYGVNS. The CDR3 contains 12 residues. J was trimmed by 5 bases and V by 9 bases; bases with no gene match: 5. The data were taken from a study of blood T cells in healthy people across ages. Through a sample-barcoded 5' primer and a J-beta primer mix, a second PCR was run for roughly 6 to 12 cycles. TCRdb itself ran the 5' RACE reads through MiXCR, one entry per CDR3 protein. The repertoire holds fewer than 1,200,000 distinct CDR3 sequences, under 30% seen once, with 0.65% to 0.75% in the top ten. Separately, the same data were catalogued under a study of T cells of mothers and their children.

The receptor comes from a girl aged 2-15 years in good health. Sequences were obtained from blood. V is TRBV25-1 and J is TRBJ1-2, with 8 bases fitting TRBD1. CDR3 DNA sequence: TGTGCCAGTAGACAGGGGAGGTATGGCTACACCTTC. Translated: CASRQGRYGYTF.